This T cell receptor (beta chain) was recovered during a study of blood T cell dynamics during melanoma immunotherapy. V was cut by 0 bases and J by 3 bases, with 1 base left in between. Looked up from germline, CDR1 is SGHDT and CDR2 is YYEEEE. The CDR3 has 11 residues. Time point specified: week 3, after first cycle of checkpoint inhibitor. Response was assessed by RECIST 1.1 at 12 weeks, except two rapid progressors. Generated by immunoSEQ multiplex PCR, the TCRdb table keeps only in-frame clones and is missing some. The sample consists of about 7,600 clones, more than 75% of them appearing once. This TCR was recovered from a human donor with melanoma. Material: blood, obtained from a patient treated with checkpoint blockade. V and J are TRBV5-6 and TRBJ2-7; D gene uncertain. CDR3: CASSLDYEQYF. The CDR3 nucleotides are TGTGCCAGCAGCTTGGACTACGAGCAGTACTTC. The entire variable domain, with the rest obtained from reference TRBV5-6 and TRBJ2-7, is as follows: DAGVTQSPTHLIKTRGQQVTLRCSPKSGHDTVSWYQQALGQGPQFIFQYYEEEERQRGNFPDRFSGHQFPNYSSELNVNALLLGDSALYLCASSLDYEQYFGPGTRLTVT.